This T cell receptor (beta chain) was sequenced during a study of OX40 agonist ivuxolimab in advanced cancers. Across the whole study: An anti-OX40 (CD134) antibody with agonistic activity, ivuxolimab, was administered to patients. Eligibility admitted prior anti-PD-1, anti-PD-L1 or anti-CTLA-4 therapy; 40% to 50% had some. The dose of intravenous ivuxolimab that patients received every 2 weeks ranged from 0.01 to 10 mg/kg. Study outcomes and limitations: CD8+ T cells (on average) carried more expanded clones than CD4+ T cells.

Libraries were prepared by immunoSEQ multiplex PCR; TCRdb keeps only in-frame clonotypes and omits some of them. The data show 70,000 to 80,000 clones, 75% to 90% seen once. Remarks on this clone: The antigen remains undetermined.

The CDR3 is 18 residues long. The J segment lost 2 bases and the V segment lost 5 bases, leaving 14 bases of the junction unmatched. Germline V gene lookup returns CDR1 MRHNA and CDR2 SNTAGT. This chain links TRBV6-4 with TRBJ1-5; 8 positions match TRBD1. The sequences come from CD4+ or CD8+ T cells sorted from blood, collected in a trial of the OX40 agonist ivuxolimab. The receptor was isolated from an adult with an advanced solid tumor such as melanoma, head and neck, liver or kidney cancer. The CDR3 sequence: CASSSTGQGQVGNQPQHF. The CDR3 nucleotides read TGTGCCAGCAGTTCGACCGGACAGGGTCAAGTAGGCAATCAGCCCCAGCATTTT.